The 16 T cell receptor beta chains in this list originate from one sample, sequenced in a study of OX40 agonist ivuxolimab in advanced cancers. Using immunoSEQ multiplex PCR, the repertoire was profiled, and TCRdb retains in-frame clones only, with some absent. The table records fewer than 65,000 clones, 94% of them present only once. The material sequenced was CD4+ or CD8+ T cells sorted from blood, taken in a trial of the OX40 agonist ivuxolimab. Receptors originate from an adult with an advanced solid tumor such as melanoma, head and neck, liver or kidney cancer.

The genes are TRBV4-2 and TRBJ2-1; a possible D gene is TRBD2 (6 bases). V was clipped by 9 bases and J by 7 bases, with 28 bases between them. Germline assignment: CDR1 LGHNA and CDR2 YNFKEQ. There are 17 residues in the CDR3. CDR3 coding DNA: TGTGCCAGTGACTTTGCTCTGGTTGGAGGGCGACCGAATGAGCAGTTCTTC. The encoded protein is CASDFALVGGRPNEQFF.

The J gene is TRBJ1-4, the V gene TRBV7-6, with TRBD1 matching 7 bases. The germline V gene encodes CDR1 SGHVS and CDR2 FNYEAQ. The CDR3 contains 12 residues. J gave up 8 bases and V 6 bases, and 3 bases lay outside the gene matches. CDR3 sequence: CASRGQSEKLFF. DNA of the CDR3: TGTGCCAGCAGGGGACAGTCCGAAAAACTGTTTTTT.

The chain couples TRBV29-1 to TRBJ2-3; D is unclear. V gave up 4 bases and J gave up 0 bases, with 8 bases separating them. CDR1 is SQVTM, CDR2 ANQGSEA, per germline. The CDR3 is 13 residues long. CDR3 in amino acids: CSVVGWSTDTQYF. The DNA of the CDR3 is TGCAGCGTTGTTGGGTGGAGCACAGATACGCAGTATTTT.

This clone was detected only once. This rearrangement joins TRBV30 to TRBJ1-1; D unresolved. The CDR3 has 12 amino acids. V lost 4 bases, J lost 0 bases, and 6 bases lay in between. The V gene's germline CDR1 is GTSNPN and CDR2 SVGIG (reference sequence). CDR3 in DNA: TGTGCCTGGACAGTAATGAACACTGAAGCTTTCTTT. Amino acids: CAWTVMNTEAFF.

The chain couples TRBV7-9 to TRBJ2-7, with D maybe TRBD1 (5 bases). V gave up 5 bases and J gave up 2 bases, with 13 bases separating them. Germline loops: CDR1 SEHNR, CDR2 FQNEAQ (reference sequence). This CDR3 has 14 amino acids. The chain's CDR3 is CASSRGGQTYEQYF. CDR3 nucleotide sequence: TGTGCCAGCAGCAGGGGCGGCCAAACCTACGAGCAGTACTTC.

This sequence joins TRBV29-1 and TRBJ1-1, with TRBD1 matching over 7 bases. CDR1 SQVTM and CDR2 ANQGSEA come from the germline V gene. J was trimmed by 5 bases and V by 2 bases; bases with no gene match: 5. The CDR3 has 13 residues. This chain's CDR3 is CSVEPPTGTEAFF. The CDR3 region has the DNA TGCAGCGTTGAACCCCCGACAGGGACTGAAGCTTTCTTT.

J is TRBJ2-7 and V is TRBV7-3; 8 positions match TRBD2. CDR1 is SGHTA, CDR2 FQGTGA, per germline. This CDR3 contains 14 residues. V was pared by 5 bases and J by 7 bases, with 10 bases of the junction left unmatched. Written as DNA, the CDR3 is TGTGCCAGCAGCCCTCCCGGGAGGGCCTTTGAGCAGTACTTC. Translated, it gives CASSPPGRAFEQYF.

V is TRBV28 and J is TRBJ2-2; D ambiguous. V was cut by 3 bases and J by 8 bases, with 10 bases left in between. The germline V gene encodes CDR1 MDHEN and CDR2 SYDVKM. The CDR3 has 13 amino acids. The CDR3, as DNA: TGTGCCAGCAGTTTTCCCTCTAAGGGGGAGCTGTTTTTT. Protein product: CASSFPSKGELFF. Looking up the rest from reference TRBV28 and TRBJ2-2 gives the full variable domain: DVKVTQSSRYLVKRTGEKVFLECVQDMDHENMFWYRQDPGLGLRLIYFSYDVKMKEKGDIPEGYSVSREKKERFSLILESASTNQTSMYLCASSFPSKGELFFGEGSRLTVL.

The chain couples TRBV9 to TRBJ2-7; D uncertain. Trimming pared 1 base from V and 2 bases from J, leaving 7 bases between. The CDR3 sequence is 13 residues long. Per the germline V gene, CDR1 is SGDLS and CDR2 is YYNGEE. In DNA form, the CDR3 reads TGTGCCAGCAGCGTACACCCAACCTACGAGCAGTACTTC. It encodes CASSVHPTYEQYF.

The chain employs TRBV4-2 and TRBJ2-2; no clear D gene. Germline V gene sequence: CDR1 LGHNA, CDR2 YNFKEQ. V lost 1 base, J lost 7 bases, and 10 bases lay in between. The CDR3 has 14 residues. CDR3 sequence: CASSQAPLSGELFF. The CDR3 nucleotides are TGTGCCAGCAGCCAAGCCCCCCTTAGCGGGGAGCTGTTTTTT.

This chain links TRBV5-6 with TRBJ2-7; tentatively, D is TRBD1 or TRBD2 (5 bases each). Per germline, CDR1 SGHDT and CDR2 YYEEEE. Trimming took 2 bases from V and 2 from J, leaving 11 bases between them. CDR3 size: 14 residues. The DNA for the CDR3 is TGTGCCAGCAGCTTCGGGCAGGGACCCTACGAGCAGTACTTC. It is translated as CASSFGQGPYEQYF. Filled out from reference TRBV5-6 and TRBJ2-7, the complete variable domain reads DAGVTQSPTHLIKTRGQQVTLRCSPKSGHDTVSWYQQALGQGPQFIFQYYEEEERQRGNFPDRFSGHQFPNYSSELNVNALLLGDSALYLCASSFGQGPYEQYFGPGTRLTVT.

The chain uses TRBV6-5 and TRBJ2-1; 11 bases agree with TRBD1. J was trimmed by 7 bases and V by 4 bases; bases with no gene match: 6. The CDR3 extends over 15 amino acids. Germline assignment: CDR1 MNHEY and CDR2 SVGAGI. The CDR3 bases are TGTGCCAGCAGTTTGGGACAGGGGGTTATGAATGAGCAGTTCTTC. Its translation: CASSLGQGVMNEQFF.

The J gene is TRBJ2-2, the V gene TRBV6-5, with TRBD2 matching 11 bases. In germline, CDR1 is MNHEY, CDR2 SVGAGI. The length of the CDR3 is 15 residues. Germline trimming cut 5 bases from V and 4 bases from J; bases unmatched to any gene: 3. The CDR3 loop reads CASSRLAGFTGELFF. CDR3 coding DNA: TGTGCCAGCAGTCGACTAGCGGGATTCACCGGGGAGCTGTTTTTT.

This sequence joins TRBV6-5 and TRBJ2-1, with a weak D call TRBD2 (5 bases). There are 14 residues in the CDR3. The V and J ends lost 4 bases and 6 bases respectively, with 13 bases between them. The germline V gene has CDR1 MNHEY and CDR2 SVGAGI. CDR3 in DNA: TGTGCCAGCAGTTCCAGAGGGCGGGTCAATGAGCAGTTCTTC. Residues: CASSSRGRVNEQFF.

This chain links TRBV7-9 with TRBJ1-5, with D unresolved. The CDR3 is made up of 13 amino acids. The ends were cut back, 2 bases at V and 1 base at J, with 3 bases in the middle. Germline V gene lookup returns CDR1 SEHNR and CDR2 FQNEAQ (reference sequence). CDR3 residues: CASSLKSNQPQHF. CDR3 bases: TGTGCCAGCAGCTTAAAGAGCAATCAGCCCCAGCATTTT.

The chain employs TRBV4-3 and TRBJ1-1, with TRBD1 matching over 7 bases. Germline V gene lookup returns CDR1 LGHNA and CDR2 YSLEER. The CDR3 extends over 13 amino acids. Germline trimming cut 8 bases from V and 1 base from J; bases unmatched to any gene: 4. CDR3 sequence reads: CASGRDRNTEAFF. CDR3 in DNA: TGCGCCAGCGGCCGGGACAGGAACACTGAAGCTTTCTTT.